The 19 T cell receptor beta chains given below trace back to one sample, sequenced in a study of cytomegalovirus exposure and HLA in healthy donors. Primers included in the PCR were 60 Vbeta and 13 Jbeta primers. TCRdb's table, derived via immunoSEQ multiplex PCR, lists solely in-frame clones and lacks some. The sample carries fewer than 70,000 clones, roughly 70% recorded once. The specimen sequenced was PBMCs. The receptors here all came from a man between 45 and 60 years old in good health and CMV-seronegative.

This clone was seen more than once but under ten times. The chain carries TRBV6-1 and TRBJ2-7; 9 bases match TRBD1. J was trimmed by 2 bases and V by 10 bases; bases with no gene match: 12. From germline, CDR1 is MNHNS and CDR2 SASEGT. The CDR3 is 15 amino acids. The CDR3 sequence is CATRDREGVPYEQYF. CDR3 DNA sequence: TGTGCCACCAGGGACAGGGAAGGAGTTCCCTACGAGCAGTACTTC.

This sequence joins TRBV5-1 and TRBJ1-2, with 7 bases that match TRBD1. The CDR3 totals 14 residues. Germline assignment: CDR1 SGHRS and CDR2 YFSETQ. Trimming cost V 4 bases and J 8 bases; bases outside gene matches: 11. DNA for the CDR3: TGCGCCAGCAGCCCGGAGGGGGCGGGATCGGGCTACACCTTC. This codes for CASSPEGAGSGYTF.

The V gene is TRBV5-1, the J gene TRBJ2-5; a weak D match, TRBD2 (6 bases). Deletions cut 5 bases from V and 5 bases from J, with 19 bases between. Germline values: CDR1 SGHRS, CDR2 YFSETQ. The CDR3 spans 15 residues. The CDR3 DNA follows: TGCGCCAGCAGGGAGAATAACGGGGGAAGGGAGACCCAGTACTTC. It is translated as CASRENNGGRETQYF.

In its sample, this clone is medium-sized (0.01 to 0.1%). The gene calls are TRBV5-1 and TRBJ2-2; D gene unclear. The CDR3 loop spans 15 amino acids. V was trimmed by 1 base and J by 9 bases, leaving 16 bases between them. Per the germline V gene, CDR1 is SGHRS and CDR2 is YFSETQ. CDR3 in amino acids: CASSLTQVSRRELFF. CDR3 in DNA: TGCGCCAGCAGCTTGACCCAGGTGTCCCGTAGGGAGCTGTTTTTT. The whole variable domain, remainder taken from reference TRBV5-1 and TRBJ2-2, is KAGVTQTPRYLIKTRGQQVTLSCSPISGHRSVSWYQQTPGQGLQFLFEYFSETQRNKGNFPGRFSGRQFSNSRSEMNVSTLELGDSALYLCASSLTQVSRRELFFGEGSRLTVL.

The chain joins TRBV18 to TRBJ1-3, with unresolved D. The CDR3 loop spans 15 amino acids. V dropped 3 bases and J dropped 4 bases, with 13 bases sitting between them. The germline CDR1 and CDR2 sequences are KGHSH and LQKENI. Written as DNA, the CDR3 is TGTGCCAGCTCACCGATCGACTCTCGGGGAAACACCATATATTTT. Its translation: CASSPIDSRGNTIYF.

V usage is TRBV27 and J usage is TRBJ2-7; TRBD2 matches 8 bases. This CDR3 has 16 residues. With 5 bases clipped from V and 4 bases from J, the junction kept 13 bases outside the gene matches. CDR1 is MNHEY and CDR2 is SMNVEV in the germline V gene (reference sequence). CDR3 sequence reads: CASSGSGRGRSYEQYF. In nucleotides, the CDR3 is TGTGCCAGCAGTGGATCCGGGAGGGGAAGATCTTACGAGCAGTACTTC.

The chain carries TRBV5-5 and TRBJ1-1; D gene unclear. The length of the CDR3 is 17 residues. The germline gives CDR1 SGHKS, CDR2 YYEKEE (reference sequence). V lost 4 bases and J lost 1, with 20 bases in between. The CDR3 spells CASSPPTPRVANTEAFF. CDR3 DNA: TGTGCCAGCAGCCCGCCAACCCCCCGGGTGGCGAACACTGAAGCTTTCTTT.

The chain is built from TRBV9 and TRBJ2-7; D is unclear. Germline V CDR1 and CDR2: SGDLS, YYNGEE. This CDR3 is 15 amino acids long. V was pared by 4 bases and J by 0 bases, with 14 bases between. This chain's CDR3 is CASSPTFAASYEQYF. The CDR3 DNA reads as TGTGCCAGCAGCCCCACTTTTGCCGCCTCCTACGAGCAGTACTTC. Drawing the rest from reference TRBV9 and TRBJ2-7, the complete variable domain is DSGVTQTPKHLITATGQRVTLRCSPRSGDLSVYWYQQSLDQGLQFLIQYYNGEERAKGNILERFSAQQFPDLHSELNLSSLELGDSALYFCASSPTFAASYEQYFGPGTRLTVT.

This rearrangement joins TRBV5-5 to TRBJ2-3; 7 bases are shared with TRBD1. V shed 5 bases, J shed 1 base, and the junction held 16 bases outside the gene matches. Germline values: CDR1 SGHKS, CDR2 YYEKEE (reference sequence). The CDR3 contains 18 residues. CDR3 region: CASSPIHLDRVRTDTQYF. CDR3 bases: TGTGCCAGCAGTCCAATCCACCTAGACAGGGTACGCACAGATACGCAGTATTTT.

This CDR3 reads CASSLQDSSNEKLFF. CDR3 in DNA: TGTGCCAGCAGCCTACAGGACAGCAGTAATGAAAAACTGTTTTTT. The chain uses TRBV9 and TRBJ1-4, with D maybe TRBD1 (6 bases). V lost 4 bases and J 4 bases, leaving 14 bases between the germline ends. From germline, CDR1 is SGDLS and CDR2 YYNGEE. There are 15 residues in the CDR3.

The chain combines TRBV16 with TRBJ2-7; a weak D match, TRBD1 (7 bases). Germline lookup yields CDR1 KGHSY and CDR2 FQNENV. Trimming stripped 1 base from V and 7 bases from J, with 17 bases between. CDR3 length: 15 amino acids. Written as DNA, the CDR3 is TGTGCCAGCAGCCAATTCCCAGGGGGGTCTGGTGAGCAGTACTTC. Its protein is CASSQFPGGSGEQYF.

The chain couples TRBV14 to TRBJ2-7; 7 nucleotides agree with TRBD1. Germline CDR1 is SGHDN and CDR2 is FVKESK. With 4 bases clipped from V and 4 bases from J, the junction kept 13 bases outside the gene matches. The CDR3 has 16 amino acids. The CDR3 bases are TGTGCCAGCAGCCTAGGGACAGATTCGCGGTGGTACGAGCAGTACTTC. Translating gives CASSLGTDSRWYEQYF.

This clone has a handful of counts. CDR3 nucleotide sequence: TGTGCCTGGAGTGCCGGACAGGGGGCTTTTTACAATGAGCAGTTCTTC. Translating gives CAWSAGQGAFYNEQFF. V gene TRBV30 combines with J gene TRBJ2-1; TRBD1 agrees at 11 bases. The V segment lost 1 base and the J segment 4 bases; nucleotides outside the gene matches: 6. The CDR3 runs to 16 residues. Germline CDR1 GTSNPN, CDR2 SVGIG (reference sequence).

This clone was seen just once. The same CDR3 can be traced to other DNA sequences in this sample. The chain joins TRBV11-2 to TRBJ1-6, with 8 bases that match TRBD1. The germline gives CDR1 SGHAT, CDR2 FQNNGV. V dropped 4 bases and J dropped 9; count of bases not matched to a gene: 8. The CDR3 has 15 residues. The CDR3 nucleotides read TGTGCCAGCAGCTCCCAGGGGGCGCTGATTTCACCCCTCCACTTT. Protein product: CASSSQGALISPLHF.

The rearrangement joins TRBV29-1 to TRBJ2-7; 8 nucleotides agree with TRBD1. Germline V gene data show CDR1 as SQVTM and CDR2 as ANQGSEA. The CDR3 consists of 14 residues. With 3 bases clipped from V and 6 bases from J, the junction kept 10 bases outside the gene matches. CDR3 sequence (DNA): TGCAGCGTTGAGGGTCGGGACAGGCGGGCCGAGCAGTACTTC. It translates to CSVEGRDRRAEQYF.

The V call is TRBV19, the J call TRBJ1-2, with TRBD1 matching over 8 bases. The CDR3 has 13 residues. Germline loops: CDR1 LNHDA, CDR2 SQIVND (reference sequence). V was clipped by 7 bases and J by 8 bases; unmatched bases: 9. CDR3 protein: CASNPRQGKGYTF. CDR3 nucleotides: TGTGCCAGTAACCCCCGACAGGGGAAAGGCTACACCTTC.

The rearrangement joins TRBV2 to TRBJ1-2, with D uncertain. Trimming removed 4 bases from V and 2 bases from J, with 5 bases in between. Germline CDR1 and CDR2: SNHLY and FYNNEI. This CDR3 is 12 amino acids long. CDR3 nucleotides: TGTGCCAGCAGTGGCAGGAACTATGGCTACACCTTC. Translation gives CASSGRNYGYTF.

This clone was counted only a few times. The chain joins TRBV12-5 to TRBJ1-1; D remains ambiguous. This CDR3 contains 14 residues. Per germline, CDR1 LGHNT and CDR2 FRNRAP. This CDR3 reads CALGYKGVNTEAFF. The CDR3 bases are TGTGCCCTTGGATATAAGGGAGTGAACACTGAAGCTTTCTTT.

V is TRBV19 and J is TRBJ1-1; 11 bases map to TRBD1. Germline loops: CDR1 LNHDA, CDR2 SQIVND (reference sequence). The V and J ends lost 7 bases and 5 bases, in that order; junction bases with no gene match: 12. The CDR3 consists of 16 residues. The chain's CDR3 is CASTQTLGTGGTEAFF. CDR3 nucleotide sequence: TGTGCCAGTACCCAAACCCTAGGGACAGGGGGAACTGAAGCTTTCTTT.